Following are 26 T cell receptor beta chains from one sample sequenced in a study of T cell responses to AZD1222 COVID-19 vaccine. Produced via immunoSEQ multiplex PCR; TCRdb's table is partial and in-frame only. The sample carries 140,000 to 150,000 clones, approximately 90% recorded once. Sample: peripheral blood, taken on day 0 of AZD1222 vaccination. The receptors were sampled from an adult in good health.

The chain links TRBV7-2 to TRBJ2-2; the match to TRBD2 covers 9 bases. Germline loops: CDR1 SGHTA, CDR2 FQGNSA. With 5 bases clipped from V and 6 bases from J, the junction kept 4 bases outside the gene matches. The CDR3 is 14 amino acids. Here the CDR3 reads CASSPRGGPGELFF. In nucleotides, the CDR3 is TGTGCCAGCAGCCCGCGGGGGGGGCCCGGGGAGCTGTTTTTT.

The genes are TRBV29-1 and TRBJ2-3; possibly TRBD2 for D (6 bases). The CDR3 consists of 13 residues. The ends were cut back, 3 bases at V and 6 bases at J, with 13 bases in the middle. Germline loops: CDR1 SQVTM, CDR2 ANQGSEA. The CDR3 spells CSVDGTERDTQYF. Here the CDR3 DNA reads TGCAGCGTTGATGGGACTGAGCGGGATACGCAGTATTTT.

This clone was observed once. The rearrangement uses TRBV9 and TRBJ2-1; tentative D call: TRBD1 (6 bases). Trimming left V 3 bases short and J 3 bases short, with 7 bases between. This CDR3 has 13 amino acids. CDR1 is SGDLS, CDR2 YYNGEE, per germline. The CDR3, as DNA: TGTGCCAGCAGCGAGACAGGCTACAATGAGCAGTTCTTC. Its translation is CASSETGYNEQFF.

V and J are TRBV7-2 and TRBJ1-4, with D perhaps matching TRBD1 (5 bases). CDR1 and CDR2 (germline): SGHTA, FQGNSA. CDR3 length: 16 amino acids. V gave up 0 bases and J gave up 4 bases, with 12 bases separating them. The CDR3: CASSLARTRSNEKLFF. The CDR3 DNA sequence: TGTGCCAGCAGCTTAGCACGGACACGAAGTAATGAAAAACTGTTTTTT. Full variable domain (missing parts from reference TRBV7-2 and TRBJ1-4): GAGVSQSPSNKVTEKGKDVELRCDPISGHTALYWYRQSLGQGLEFLIYFQGNSAPDKSGLPSDRFSAERTGGSVSTLTIQRTQQEDSAVYLCASSLARTRSNEKLFFGSGTQLSVL.

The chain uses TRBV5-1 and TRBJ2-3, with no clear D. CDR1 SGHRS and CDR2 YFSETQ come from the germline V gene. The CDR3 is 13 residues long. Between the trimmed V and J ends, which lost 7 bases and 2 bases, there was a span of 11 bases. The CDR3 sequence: CASGRQNTDTQYF. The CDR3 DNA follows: TGCGCCAGCGGCCGCCAGAACACAGATACGCAGTATTTT.

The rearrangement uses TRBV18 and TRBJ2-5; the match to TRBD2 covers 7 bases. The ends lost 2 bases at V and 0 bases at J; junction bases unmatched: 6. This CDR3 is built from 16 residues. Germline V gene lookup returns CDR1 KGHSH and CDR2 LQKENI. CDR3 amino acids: CASSPRSGANQETQYF. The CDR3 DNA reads TGTGCCAGCTCACCAAGAAGCGGGGCGAACCAAGAGACCCAGTACTTC. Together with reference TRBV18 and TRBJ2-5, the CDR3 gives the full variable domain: NAGVMQNPRHLVRRRGQEARLRCSPMKGHSHVYWYRQLPEEGLKFMVYLQKENIIDESGMPKERFSAEFPKEGPSILRIQQVVRGDSAAYFCASSPRSGANQETQYFGPGTRLLVL.

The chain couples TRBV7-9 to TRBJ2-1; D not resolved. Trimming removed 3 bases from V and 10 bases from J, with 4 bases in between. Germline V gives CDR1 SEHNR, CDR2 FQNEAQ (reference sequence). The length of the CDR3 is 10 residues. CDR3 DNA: TGTGCCAGCAGCTTTGAAGAGCAGTTCTTC. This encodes CASSFEEQFF.

For the CDR3, the DNA is TGTGCCACCAGTGATCGGAGGGGGCGTCGCACTGAAGCTTTCTTT. Protein: CATSDRRGRRTEAFF. V is TRBV24-1 and J is TRBJ1-1, with TRBD1 matching 7 bases. Trimming took 3 bases from V and 4 from J; bases not matched to a gene: 7. The V gene's germline CDR1 is KGHDR and CDR2 SFDVKD. The CDR3 is 15 residues long.

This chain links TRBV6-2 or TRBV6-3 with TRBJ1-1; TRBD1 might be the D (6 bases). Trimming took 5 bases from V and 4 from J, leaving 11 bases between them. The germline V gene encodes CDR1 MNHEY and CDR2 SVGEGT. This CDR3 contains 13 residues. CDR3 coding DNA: TGTGCCAGCAGTGCAACAGGGTCCACTGAAGCTTTCTTT. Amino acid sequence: CASSATGSTEAFF.

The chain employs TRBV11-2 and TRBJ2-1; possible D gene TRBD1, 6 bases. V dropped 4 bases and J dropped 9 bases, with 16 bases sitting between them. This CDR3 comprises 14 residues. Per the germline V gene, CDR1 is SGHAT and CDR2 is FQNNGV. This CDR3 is CASSWLQGSGEQFF. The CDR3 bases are TGTGCCAGCAGCTGGTTACAGGGATCTGGTGAGCAGTTCTTC.

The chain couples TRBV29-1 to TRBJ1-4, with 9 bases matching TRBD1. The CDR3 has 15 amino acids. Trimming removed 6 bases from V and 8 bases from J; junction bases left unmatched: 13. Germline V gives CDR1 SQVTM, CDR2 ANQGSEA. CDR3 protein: CSVLTGGPDREKLFF. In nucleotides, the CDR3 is TGCAGCGTCCTGACAGGGGGGCCGGATAGGGAAAAACTGTTTTTT.

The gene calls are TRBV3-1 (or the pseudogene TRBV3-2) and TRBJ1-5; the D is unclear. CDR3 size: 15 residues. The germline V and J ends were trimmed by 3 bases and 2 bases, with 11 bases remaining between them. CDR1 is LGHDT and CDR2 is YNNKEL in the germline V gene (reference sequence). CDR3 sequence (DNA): TGTGCCAGCAGCCAGACGGGCAGAGGCAATCAGCCCCAGCATTTT. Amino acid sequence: CASSQTGRGNQPQHF.

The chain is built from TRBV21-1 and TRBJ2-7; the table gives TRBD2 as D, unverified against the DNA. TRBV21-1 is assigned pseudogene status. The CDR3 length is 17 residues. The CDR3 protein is CASSTGRSSGISYEQYF. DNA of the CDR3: TGTGCCAGCAGCACCGGACGTTCCAGCGGGATCTCCTACGAGCAGTACTTC.

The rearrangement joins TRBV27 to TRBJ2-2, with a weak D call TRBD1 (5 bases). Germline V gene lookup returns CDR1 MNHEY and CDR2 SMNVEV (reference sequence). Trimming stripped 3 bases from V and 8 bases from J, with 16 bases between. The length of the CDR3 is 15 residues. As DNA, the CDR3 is TGTGCCAGCAGTTTCCGGCGTATGAGGACAGGGGAGCTGTTTTTT. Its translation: CASSFRRMRTGELFF.

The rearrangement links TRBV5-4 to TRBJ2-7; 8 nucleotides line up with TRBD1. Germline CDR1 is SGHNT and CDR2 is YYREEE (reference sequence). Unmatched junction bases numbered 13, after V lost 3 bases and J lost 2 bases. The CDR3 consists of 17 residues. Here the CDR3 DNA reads TGTGCCAGCAGCTGGGCGGGTAGTGCAGGGGGCGCCTACGAGCAGTACTTC. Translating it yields CASSWAGSAGGAYEQYF.

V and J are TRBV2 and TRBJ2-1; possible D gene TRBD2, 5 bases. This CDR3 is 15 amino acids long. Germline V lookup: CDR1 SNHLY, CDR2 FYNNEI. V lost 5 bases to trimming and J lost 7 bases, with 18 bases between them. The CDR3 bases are TGTGCCAGCAGTACCCCGAGGGATGGGGTAAATGAGCAGTTCTTC. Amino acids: CASSTPRDGVNEQFF.

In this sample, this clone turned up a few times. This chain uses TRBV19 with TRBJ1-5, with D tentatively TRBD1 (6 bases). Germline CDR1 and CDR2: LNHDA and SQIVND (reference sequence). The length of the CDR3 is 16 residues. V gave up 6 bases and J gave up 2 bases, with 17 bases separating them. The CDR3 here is CASSPFSGGRNQPQHF. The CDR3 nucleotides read TGTGCCAGTAGCCCATTCTCCGGGGGCCGCAATCAGCCCCAGCATTTT.

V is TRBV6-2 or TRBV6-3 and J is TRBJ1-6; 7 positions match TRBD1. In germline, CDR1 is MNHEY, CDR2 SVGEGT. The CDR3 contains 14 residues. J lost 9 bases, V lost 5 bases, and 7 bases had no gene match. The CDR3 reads CASSPGTEGSPLHF. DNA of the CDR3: TGTGCCAGCAGTCCAGGGACAGAGGGTTCACCCCTCCACTTT.

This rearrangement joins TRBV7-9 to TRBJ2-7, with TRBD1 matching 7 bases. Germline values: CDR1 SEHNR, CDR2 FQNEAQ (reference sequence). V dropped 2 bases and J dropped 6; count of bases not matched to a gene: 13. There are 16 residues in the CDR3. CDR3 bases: TGTGCCAGCAGCTTACGTCAGGGGGTTAAGGGCAGCGAGCAGTACTTC. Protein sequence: CASSLRQGVKGSEQYF.

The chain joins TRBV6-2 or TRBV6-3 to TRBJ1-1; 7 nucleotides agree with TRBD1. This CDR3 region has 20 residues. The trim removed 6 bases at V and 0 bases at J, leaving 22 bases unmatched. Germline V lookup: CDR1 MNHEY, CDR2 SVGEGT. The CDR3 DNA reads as TGTGCCAGCAGCCCACGCTGGGCAGGGGGGCTCCGGAGGATGAACACTGAAGCTTTCTTT. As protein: CASSPRWAGGLRRMNTEAFF.

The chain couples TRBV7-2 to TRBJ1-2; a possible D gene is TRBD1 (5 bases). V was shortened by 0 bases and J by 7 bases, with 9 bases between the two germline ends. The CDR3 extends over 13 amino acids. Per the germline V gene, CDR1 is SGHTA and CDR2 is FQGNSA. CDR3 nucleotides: TGTGCCAGCAGCTTAGCTGGAGGGGCTGGCTACACCTTC. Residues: CASSLAGGAGYTF. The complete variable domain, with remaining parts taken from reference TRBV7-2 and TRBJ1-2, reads GAGVSQSPSNKVTEKGKDVELRCDPISGHTALYWYRQSLGQGLEFLIYFQGNSAPDKSGLPSDRFSAERTGGSVSTLTIQRTQQEDSAVYLCASSLAGGAGYTFGSGTRLTVV.

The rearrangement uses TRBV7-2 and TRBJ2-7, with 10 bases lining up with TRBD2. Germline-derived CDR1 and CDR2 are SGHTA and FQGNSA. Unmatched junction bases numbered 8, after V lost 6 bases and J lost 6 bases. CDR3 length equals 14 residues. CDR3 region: CASSSSGRGIEQYF. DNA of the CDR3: TGTGCCAGCAGTTCTAGCGGGAGAGGTATCGAGCAGTACTTC.

CDR3 protein: CASSVGEGSSYNSPLHF. The CDR3 coding sequence is TGTGCCAGCAGCGTAGGCGAGGGAAGCTCCTATAATTCACCCCTCCACTTT. This sequence joins TRBV9 and TRBJ1-6, with D hard to call. CDR3 length: 17 amino acids. Trimming pared 0 bases from V and 0 bases from J, leaving 10 bases between. CDR1 is SGDLS and CDR2 is YYNGEE in the germline V gene.

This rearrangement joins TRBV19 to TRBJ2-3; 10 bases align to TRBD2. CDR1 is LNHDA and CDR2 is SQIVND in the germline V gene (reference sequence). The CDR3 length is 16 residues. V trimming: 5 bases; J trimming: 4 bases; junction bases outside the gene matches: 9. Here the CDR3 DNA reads TGTGCCAGTAGTCCTTTTCCAGCGGGAGGGCCAGATACGCAGTATTTT. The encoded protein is CASSPFPAGGPDTQYF.

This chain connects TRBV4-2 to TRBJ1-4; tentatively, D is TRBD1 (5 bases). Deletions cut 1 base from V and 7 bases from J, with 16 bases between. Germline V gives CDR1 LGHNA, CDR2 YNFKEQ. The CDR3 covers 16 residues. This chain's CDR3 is CASSQGSGTEAEKLFF. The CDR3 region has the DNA TGTGCCAGCAGCCAAGGATCCGGGACGGAGGCTGAAAAACTGTTTTTT.

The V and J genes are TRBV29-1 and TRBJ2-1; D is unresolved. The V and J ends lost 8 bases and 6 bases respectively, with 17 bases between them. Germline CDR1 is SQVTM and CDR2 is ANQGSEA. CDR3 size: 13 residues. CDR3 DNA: TGCAGCACCTACAACCCCCCCGCCAATGAGCAGTTCTTC. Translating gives CSTYNPPANEQFF.